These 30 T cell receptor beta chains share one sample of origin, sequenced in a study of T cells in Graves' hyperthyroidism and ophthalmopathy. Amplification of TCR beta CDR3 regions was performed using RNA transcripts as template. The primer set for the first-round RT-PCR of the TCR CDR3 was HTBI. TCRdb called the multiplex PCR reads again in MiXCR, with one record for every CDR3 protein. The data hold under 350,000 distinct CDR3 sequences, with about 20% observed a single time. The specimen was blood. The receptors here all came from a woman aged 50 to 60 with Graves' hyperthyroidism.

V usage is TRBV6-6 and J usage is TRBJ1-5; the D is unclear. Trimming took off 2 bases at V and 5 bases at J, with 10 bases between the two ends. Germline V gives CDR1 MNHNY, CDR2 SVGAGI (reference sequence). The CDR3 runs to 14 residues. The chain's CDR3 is CASSYRRADQPQHF. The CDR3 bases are TGTGCCAGCAGTTACAGGAGGGCGGATCAGCCCCAGCATTTT.

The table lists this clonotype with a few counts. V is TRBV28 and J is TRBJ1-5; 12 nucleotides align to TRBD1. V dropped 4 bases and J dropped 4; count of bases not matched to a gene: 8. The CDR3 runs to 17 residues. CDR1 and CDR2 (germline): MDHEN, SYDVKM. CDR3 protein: CASSSPGDRGQNQPQHF. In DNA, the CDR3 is TGTGCCAGCAGTTCCCCCGGGGACAGGGGGCAAAATCAGCCCCAGCATTTT.

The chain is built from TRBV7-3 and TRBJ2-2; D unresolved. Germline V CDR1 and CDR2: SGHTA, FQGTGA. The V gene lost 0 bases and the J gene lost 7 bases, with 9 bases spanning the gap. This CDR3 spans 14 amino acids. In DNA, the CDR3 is TGTGCCAGCAGCTTAACGGCCGCGAACGGGGAGCTGTTTTTT. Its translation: CASSLTAANGELFF.

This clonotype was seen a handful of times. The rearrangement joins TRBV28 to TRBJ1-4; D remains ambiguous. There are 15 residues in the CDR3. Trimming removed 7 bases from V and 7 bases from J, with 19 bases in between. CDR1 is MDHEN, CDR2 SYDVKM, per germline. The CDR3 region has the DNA TGTGCCAGCAATTCCCACGGCGGAGGGCTTGAAAAACTGTTTTTT. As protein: CASNSHGGGLEKLFF.

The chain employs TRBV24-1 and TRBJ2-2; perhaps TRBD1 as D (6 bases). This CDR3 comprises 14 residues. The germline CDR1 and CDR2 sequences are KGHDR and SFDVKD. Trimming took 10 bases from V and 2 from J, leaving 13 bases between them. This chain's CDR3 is CATGTPDNTGELFF. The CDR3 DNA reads TGTGCCACAGGGACACCCGATAACACCGGGGAGCTGTTTTTT.

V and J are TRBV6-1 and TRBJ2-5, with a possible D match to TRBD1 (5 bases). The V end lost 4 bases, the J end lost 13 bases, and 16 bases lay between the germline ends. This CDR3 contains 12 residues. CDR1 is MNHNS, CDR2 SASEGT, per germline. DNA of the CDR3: TGTGCCAGCAGTGGAGAGACAGAGACCAGGTACTTC. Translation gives CASSGETETRYF.

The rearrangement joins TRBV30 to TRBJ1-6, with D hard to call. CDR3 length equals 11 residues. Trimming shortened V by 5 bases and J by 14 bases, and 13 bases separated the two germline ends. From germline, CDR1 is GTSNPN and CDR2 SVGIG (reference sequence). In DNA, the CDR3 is TGTGCCTGGGGTGCCGTGGGGACCCTCCACTTT. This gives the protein CAWGAVGTLHF.

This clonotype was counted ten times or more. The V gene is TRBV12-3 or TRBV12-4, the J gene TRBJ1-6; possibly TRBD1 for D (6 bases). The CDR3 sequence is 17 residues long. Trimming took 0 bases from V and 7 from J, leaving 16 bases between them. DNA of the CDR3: TGTGCCAGCAGTTTAGCTCGGGGGGGCCTGGGGAATTCACCCCTCCACTTT. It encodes CASSLARGGLGNSPLHF.

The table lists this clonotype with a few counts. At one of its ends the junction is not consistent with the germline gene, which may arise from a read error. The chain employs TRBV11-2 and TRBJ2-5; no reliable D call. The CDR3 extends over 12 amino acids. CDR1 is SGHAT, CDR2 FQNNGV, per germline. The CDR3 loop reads CASSLEGLHHHF. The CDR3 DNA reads TGTGCCAGCAGCTTAGAAGGTCTACACCATCACTTC.

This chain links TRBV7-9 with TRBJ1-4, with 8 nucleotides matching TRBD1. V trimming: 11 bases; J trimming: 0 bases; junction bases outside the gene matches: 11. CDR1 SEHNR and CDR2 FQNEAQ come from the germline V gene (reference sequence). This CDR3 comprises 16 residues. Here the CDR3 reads CAGTGGGTATNEKLFF. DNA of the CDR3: TGTGCCGGCACAGGGGGGGGGACCGCAACTAATGAAAAACTGTTTTTT.

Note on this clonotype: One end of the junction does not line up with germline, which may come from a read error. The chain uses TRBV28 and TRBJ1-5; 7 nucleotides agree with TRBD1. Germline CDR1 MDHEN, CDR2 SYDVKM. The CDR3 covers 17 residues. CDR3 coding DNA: TGTACCAGCAGCCAAGAATGGAGGGGGCTGAGCAATCAGCCCCAGCATTTT. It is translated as CTSSQEWRGLSNQPQHF.

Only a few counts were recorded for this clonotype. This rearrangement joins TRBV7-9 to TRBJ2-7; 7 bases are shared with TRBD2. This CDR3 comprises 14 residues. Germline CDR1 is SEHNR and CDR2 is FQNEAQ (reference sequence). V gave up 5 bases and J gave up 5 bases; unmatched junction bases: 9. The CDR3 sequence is CASSPGGGTDEQYF. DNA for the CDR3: TGTGCCAGCAGCCCCGGCGGGGGAACGGACGAGCAGTACTTC. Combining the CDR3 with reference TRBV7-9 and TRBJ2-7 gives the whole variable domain DTGVSQNPRHKITKRGQNVTFRCDPISEHNRLYWYRQTLGQGPEFLTYFQNEAQLEKSRLLSDRFSAERPKGSFSTLEIQRTEQGDSAMYLCASSPGGGTDEQYFGPGTRLTVT.

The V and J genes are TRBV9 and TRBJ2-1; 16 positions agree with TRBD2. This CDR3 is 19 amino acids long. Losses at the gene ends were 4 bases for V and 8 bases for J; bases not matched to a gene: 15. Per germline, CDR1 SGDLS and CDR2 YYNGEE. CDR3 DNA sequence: TGTGCCAGCAGCTCTCGCCCGGGGACTAGCGGGGGGGATAGGGATGAGCAGTTCTTC. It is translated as CASSSRPGTSGGDRDEQFF. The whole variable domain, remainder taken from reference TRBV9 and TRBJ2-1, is DSGVTQTPKHLITATGQRVTLRCSPRSGDLSVYWYQQSLDQGLQFLIQYYNGEERAKGNILERFSAQQFPDLHSELNLSSLELGDSALYFCASSSRPGTSGGDRDEQFFGPGTRLTVL.

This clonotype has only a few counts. The CDR3 reads CASTISGDSTDTQYF. CDR3 nucleotide sequence: TGTGCCAGCACCATAAGCGGGGACAGCACAGATACGCAGTATTTT. J is TRBJ2-3 and V is TRBV27; 7 nucleotides agree with TRBD2. The CDR3 sequence is 15 residues long. J gave up 0 bases and V 7 bases, and 7 bases lay outside the gene matches. Germline lookup yields CDR1 MNHEY and CDR2 SMNVEV (reference sequence).

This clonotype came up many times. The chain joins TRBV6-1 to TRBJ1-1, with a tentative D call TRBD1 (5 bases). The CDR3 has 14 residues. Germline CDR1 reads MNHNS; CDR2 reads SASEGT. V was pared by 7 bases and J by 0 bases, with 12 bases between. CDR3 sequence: CASIVDTLNTEAFF. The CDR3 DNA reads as TGTGCCAGCATAGTGGACACATTGAACACTGAAGCTTTCTTT.

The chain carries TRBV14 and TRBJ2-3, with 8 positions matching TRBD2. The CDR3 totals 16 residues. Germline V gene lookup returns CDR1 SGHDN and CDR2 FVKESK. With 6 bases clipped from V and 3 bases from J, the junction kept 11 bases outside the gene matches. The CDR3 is CASRAAGGRVTDTQYF. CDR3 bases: TGTGCCAGCAGGGCGGCGGGAGGAAGGGTGACAGATACGCAGTATTTT.

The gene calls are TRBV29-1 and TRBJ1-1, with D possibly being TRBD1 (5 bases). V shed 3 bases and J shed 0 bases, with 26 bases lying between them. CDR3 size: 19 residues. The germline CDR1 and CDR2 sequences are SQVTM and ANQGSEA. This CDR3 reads CSVDLEETMGPLMNTEAFF. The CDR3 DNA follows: TGCAGCGTTGATTTAGAGGAAACGATGGGACCACTAATGAACACTGAAGCTTTCTTT.

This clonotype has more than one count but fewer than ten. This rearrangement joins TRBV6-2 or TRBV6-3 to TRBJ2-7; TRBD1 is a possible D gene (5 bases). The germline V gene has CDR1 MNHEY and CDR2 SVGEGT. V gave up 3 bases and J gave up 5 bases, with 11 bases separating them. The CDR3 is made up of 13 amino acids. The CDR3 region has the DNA TGTGCCAGCAGTTATGCAGGGTGGAACGAGCAGTACGTC. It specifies CASSYAGWNEQYV.

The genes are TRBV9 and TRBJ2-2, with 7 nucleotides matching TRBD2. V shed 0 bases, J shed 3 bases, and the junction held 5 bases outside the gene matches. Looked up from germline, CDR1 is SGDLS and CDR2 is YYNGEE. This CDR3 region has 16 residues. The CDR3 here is CASSVDPSGYTGELFF. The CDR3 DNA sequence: TGTGCCAGCAGCGTAGACCCTAGCGGATACACCGGGGAGCTGTTTTTT.

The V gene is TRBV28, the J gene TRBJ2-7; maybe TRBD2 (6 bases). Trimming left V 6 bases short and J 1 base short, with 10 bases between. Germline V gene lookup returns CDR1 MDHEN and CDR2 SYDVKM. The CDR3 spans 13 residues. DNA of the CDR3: TGTGCCAGCAGAATGGGGGGTTCCTACGAGCAGTACTTC. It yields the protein CASRMGGSYEQYF.

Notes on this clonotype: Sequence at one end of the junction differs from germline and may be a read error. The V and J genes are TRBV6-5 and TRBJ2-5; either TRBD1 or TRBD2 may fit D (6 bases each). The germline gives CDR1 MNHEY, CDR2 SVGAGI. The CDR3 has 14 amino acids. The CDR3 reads CASSTAGGPETKYF. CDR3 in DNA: TGTGCCAGCAGTACTGCTGGGGGGCCAGAGACCAAGTACTTC.

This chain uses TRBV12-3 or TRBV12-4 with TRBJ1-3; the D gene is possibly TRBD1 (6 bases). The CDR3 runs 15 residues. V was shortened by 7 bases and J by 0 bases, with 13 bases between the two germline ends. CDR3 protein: CASTGTSRSGNTIYF. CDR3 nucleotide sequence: TGTGCCAGCACTGGGACATCCCGCTCTGGAAACACCATATATTTT.

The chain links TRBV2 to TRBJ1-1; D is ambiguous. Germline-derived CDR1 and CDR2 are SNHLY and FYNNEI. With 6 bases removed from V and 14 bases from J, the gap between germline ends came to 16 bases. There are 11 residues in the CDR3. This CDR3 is CASRGYTEPFF. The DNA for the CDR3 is TGTGCCAGCAGGGGATACACCGAGCCCTTCTTT.

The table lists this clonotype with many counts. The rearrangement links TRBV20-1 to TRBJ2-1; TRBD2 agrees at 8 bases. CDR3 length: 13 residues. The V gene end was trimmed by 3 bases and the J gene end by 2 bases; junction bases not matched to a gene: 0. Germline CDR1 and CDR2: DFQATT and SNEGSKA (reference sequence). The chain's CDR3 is CSASGRAYNEQFF. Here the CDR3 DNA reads TGCAGTGCTAGCGGGAGGGCCTACAATGAGCAGTTCTTC.

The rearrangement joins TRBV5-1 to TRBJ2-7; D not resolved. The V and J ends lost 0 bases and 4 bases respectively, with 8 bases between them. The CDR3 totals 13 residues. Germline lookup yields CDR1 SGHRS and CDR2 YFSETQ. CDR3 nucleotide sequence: TGCGCCAGCAGCTTGGGAGTCCCTTACGAGCAGTACTTC. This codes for CASSLGVPYEQYF.

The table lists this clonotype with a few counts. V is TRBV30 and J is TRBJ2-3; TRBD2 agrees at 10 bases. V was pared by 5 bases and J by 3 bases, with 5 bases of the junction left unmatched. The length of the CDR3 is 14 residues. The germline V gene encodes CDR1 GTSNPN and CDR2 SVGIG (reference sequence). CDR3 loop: CAWALAGATDTQYF. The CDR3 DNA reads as TGTGCCTGGGCCCTAGCGGGAGCTACAGATACGCAGTATTTT.

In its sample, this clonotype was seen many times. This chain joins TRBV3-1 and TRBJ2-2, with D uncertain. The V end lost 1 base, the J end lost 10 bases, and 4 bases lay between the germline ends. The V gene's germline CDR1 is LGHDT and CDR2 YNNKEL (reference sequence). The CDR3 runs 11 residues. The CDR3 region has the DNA TGTGCCAGCAGCCAAGCTGCGGAGCTGTTTTTT. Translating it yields CASSQAAELFF. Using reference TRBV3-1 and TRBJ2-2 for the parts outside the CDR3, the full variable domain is DTAVSQTPKYLVTQMGNDKSIKCEQNLGHDTMYWYKQDSKKFLKIMFSYNNKELIINETVPNRFSPKSPDKAHLNLHINSLELGDSAVYFCASSQAAELFFGEGSRLTVL.

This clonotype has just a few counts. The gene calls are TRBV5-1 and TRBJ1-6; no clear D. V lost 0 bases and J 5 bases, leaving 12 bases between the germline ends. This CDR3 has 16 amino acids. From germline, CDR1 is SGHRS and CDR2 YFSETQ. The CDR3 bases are TGCGCCAGCAGCTTGGACGGTAACATGGATAATTCACCCCTCCACTTT. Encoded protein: CASSLDGNMDNSPLHF.

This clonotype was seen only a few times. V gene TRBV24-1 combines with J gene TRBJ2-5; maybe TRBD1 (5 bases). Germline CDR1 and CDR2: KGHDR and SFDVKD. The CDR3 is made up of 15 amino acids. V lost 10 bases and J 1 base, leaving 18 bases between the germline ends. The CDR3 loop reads CATGVQGVSQETQYF. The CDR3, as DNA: TGTGCCACAGGGGTTCAAGGGGTTTCCCAAGAGACCCAGTACTTC.

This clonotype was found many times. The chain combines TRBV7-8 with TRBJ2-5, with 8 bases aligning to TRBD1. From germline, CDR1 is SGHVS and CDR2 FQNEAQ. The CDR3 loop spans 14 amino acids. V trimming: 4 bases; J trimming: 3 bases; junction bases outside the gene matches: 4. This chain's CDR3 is CASSWGQAEETQYF. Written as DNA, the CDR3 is TGTGCCAGCAGCTGGGGACAGGCTGAAGAGACCCAGTACTTC.